This T cell receptor (beta chain) was recorded in a study of shared clonotypes between healthy human individuals (dated by TCRdb to about 2020). With regard to the full study: The cohort included three men and two women between 18 and 49 years of age. To increase sequencing depth and limit assay-specific biases, different laboratories used diverse techniques to prepare libraries and sequence TCR repertoires. Leukapheresis yielded between about 0.94 and 9.5 billion PBMCs per donor. For each donor, three plates each were used for CD4 naive and CD4 memory, two plates were used for CD8 naive, and one plate was used for CD8 memory. To estimate repertoire size and how much clonotype sharing occurs between individuals, the study deeply sequenced the blood TCR repertoires of about five healthy adults.

TCR CDR3 regions were amplified from genomic DNA by multiplex PCR using the deep immunoSEQ assay. For each cell subset, the extracted genomic DNA was distributed evenly across all wells of several immunoSEQ 96-well plates, and each plate served as one replicate. For sorted subsets, each replicate PCR was loaded with roughly 190 ng genomic DNA, equivalent to 25,000 to 35,000 T cell genomes. Purified libraries were measured with a Qubit 3.0 fluorometer, size-checked on a Bioanalyzer 2100, and measured again with the KAPA Library Quantification kit. A separate single-read 150-cycle Illumina NextSeq 550 flow cell was used to sequence each immunoSEQ 96-well plate. For the original study's pipeline: Because only junctional sequences without quality scores were contained in the immunoSEQ output, filtering matching that applied to full-length reads could not be performed. To assign V/J genes and CDR3, sequences were annotated using PyIR, a Python wrapper for IgBLAST v1.9, with IMGT germline references. Any read was removed if the V/J assignment was weak (E-value above 1e-6), the CDR3 was missing, or the read contained stop codons, out-of-frame junctions, or ambiguous translated residues. A V3J clonotype was defined by an identical inferred V gene, J gene, and CDR3 amino acid sequence. The percentage overlap between two repertoires was calculated by dividing the number of shared unique clonotypes by the size of the smaller repertoire. RTK rarefaction, the Chao1 estimator, and Recon v2.1 estimates of unobserved clonotypes were used to assess repertoire richness. For all TCRbeta clonotypes obtained by the gDNA method from a few donors, generation probabilities were computed with OLGA. In its TCRdb copy, this immuneACCESS table keeps in-frame sequences only and misses some clones. Where compared with another copy, unresolved V genes explain less than half of these, and the others have no known cause. From that table come the V and J calls and clone size; the DNA was used to work out D and trimming. A total of approximately 640,000 clones appear in this sample, 90% of them only once. The ten most abundant clones make up about 33% of the sample.

The germline V gene provides CDR1 SNHLY and CDR2 FYNNEI. The cysteine opens and the phenylalanine closes a CDR3 of 15 amino acids. The entry retains the CDR3 DNA only, 45 bases that are in frame from base 1. V and J are truncated by 5 bases and 6 bases respectively, leaving an intervening sequence of 18 bases. The investigation overall reported the following: Higher generation probabilities were observed for clonotypes shared by all four sorted-subset donors than for non-shared clonotypes. About 5% of naive CD4, around 3.5% of naive CD8, roughly 2.4% of memory CD4, and 0.35% to 0.5% of memory CD8 clonotypes were shared across a few donors. Even with the large sequencing depth, rarefaction of the sorted-subset datasets indicated that sequencing was incomplete. Naive subsets generally had larger estimated clonotype richness than memory subsets did. Pairwise subsampling indicated that sequencing depth was expected to affect the degree of clonotype sharing among donors. Sampling was limited to blood, and TCR repertoires in tissue likely differ from TCR repertoires in blood. Because the study included a small number of donors, the genetic and exposure-history diversity represented was limited.

The donors were healthy, HIV-negative adults who had no recently reported acute infections or vaccinations. Every donor was a Caucasian adult living in Nashville, Tennessee, USA. The CD8 memory samples were a combination of magnetically selected CD45RO+ cells and CCR7-negative CD45RA+ effector memory (TemRA) cells. Blood was obtained by leukapheresis, after which PBMCs were separated by Ficoll-Histopaque density gradient centrifugation and cryopreserved in liquid nitrogen vapor phase. Analytical flow cytometry was used to check the purity and quantity of each magnetically sorted T cell population. Genomic DNA was isolated from each sorted fraction and quantified by UV absorbance on a Nanodrop 2000c. In the case of this clone: No antigen is known for it. No base qualities exist here, and no much larger clone lies one base off it.

The rearranged segments are TRBV2 and TRBJ2-3; TRBD2 is possibly the D segment (6 matching bases). The clonotype comes from a man younger than 35 in good health. Some clones in this sample may be carry-over from other donors' samples. Material: memory CD8+ T cells from PBMCs. This specimen's cell subset or site label, per the study, means: CD45RO+ cells pooled with CCR7-negative TemRA cells. The sequence in DNA is TGTGCCAGCAGTTACCTAGCGAACGCGGCGGATACGCAGTATTTT. It translates as CASSYLANAADTQYF.